Each of the 11 T cell receptor beta chains below was sequenced from the same sample in a study of cytomegalovirus exposure and HLA in healthy donors. PCR employed 60 Vbeta and 13 Jbeta primers. TCRdb's table, derived via immunoSEQ multiplex PCR, lists solely in-frame clones and lacks some. The sample contains some 120,000 clones, more than 65% of which appear only once. The sequencing input was PBMCs. These TCRs come from an older woman in good health and CMV-seropositive.

The chain has TRBV2 and TRBJ2-3; 8 bases match TRBD2. The junction had 12 bases not matched to a gene; V was cut back by 9 bases and J by 1 base. The CDR3 totals 16 residues. The germline gives CDR1 SNHLY, CDR2 FYNNEI. CDR3 loop: CARRPGLGLGTDTQYF. The CDR3 DNA reads TGTGCCAGAAGACCGGGACTAGGGCTGGGCACAGATACGCAGTATTTT.

The CDR3 bases are TGTGCCAGTAGTCCCAGGGAGGGAATCTACGAGCAGTACTTC. Its protein is CASSPREGIYEQYF. This rearrangement joins TRBV19 to TRBJ2-7; 7 nucleotides agree with TRBD2. The CDR3 is 14 residues long. CDR1 and CDR2 (germline): LNHDA, SQIVND (reference sequence). V lost 5 bases to trimming and J lost 3 bases; unmatched junction nucleotides: 7.

This clone was seen a handful of times. The V and J genes are TRBV6-1 and TRBJ1-1; 7 nucleotides align to TRBD1. CDR3 length: 15 residues. Germline-derived CDR1 and CDR2 are MNHNS and SASEGT. The V and J ends lost 7 bases and 4 bases, in that order; junction bases with no gene match: 12. The CDR3 sequence is CASTADRVGITEAFF. CDR3 coding DNA: TGTGCCAGCACCGCCGACAGGGTAGGAATCACTGAAGCTTTCTTT.

V and J are TRBV5-1 and TRBJ2-7; possible D gene TRBD1, 6 bases. V lost 1 base and J lost 2, with 19 bases in between. Germline lookup yields CDR1 SGHRS and CDR2 YFSETQ. This CDR3 region has 17 residues. The CDR3 DNA reads TGCGCCAGCAGCTTGAACAGCAGGGGCTCGTCTGCCTACGAGCAGTACTTC. The encoded protein is CASSLNSRGSSAYEQYF.

The rearrangement links TRBV5-8 to TRBJ1-2, with D perhaps matching TRBD1 (6 bases). Trimming shortened V by 3 bases and J by 3 bases, and 12 bases separated the two germline ends. Germline CDR1 and CDR2: SGHTS and YDEGEE. The CDR3 contains 14 residues. The CDR3 coding sequence is TGTGCCAGCAGCTCTCGAAGGGGGTACTATGGCTACACCTTC. It specifies CASSSRRGYYGYTF.

The chain recombines TRBV6-5 with TRBJ2-2; 8 bases line up with TRBD1. This CDR3 is built from 15 residues. V trimming: 7 bases; J trimming: 2 bases; junction bases outside the gene matches: 6. Germline assignment: CDR1 MNHEY and CDR2 SVGAGI. The CDR3 coding sequence is TGTGCCAGCATTGGACAGGGCTCTAACACCGGGGAGCTGTTTTTT. This translates into CASIGQGSNTGELFF.

The chain carries TRBV5-6 and TRBJ1-4, with 7 bases fitting TRBD1. V gave up 5 bases and J gave up 0 bases; unmatched junction bases: 10. CDR3 length: 17 amino acids. Germline lookup yields CDR1 SGHDT and CDR2 YYEEEE. CDR3 region: CASSLDRGTATNEKLFF. For the CDR3, the DNA is TGTGCCAGCAGTCTAGACCGTGGGACAGCAACTAATGAAAAACTGTTTTTT.

The rearrangement uses TRBV27 and TRBJ1-5; 8 bases line up with TRBD1. Trimming removed 6 bases from V and 5 bases from J; junction bases left unmatched: 6. There are 14 residues in the CDR3. Germline lookup yields CDR1 MNHEY and CDR2 SMNVEV (reference sequence). The CDR3 loop is CASRRTGPDQPQHF. DNA for the CDR3: TGTGCCAGCAGACGGACAGGGCCCGATCAGCCCCAGCATTTT.

The chain is built from TRBV19 and TRBJ2-5; no clear D. The CDR3 runs 13 residues. Germline CDR1 is LNHDA and CDR2 is SQIVND (reference sequence). Trimming removed 3 bases at V and 4 bases at J, with 9 bases between. CDR3 nucleotides: TGTGCCAGTAGTATGGGCTCACGAGAGACCCAGTACTTC. This sequence encodes CASSMGSRETQYF.

V gene TRBV4-3 combines with J gene TRBJ1-4; D is undetermined. The CDR3 contains 15 residues. The germline V gene encodes CDR1 LGHNA and CDR2 YSLEER. Trimming left V 0 bases short and J 4 bases short, with 9 bases between. The DNA of the CDR3 is TGCGCCAGCAGCCAAGATCCGACGGGTAATGAAAAACTGTTTTTT. It translates to CASSQDPTGNEKLFF.

This clone occurred once. One end of the junction does not line up with germline, which may come from a read error. This chain links TRBV5-4 with TRBJ2-2; 13 bases are shared with TRBD2. The CDR3 covers 17 residues. Germline lookup yields CDR1 SGHNT and CDR2 YYREEE (reference sequence). The CDR3 here is CANSRRTSGSITGELFF. CDR3 nucleotide sequence: TGTGCCAACAGCCGCCGGACTAGCGGGAGTATAACGGGGGAGCTGTTTTTT.